These 15 T cell receptor beta chains share one sample of origin, sequenced in a study of CD4 T cells in relation to SARS-CoV-2 and coronaviruses. These receptors have no known antigen. The protocol was immunoSEQ multiplex PCR, while the TCRdb copy is restricted to in-frame clones and leaves out a portion. The data contain about 36,000 clones, around 77% of them singletons. Sequenced material: memory CD4+ T cells from PBMCs, cultured in vitro. The origin of the receptors is an adult with COVID-19.

With regard to this clone: The junction departs from germline at one end; a sequencing error may be responsible. This chain joins TRBV5-6 and TRBJ2-5, with D perhaps assigned TRBD1 or TRBD2 (6 bases each). The CDR3 is made up of 12 amino acids. Per germline, CDR1 SGHDT and CDR2 YYEEEE. The CDR3 sequence is CASSPGSRDTNF. CDR3 nucleotide sequence: TGTGCCAGCAGCCCCGGGTCGCGGGACACCAACTTC.

The chain links TRBV7-9 to TRBJ1-2, with D perhaps matching TRBD1 (5 bases). V was clipped by 6 bases and J by 5 bases, with 19 bases between them. Germline-derived CDR1 and CDR2 are SEHNR and FQNEAQ (reference sequence). The CDR3 runs to 15 residues. The CDR3 sequence is CASSDSGRDGYGYTF. The CDR3 DNA reads as TGTGCCAGCAGTGACTCAGGGAGGGACGGGTATGGCTACACCTTC.

The J gene is TRBJ1-2, the V gene TRBV7-2; D not resolved. The CDR3 covers 16 residues. Trimming cost V 1 base and J 8 bases, with 20 bases left between them. The germline V gene encodes CDR1 SGHTA and CDR2 FQGNSA. The CDR3: CASSLGKGSGIGGYTF. Here the CDR3 DNA reads TGTGCCAGCAGCTTAGGTAAAGGGTCGGGTATAGGCGGCTACACCTTC.

This sequence joins TRBV29-1 and TRBJ2-1, with TRBD1 matching 12 bases. Germline loops: CDR1 SQVTM, CDR2 ANQGSEA. The CDR3 extends over 16 amino acids. V shed 4 bases, J shed 6 bases, and the junction held 10 bases outside the gene matches. The CDR3 reads CSVGGTGGKSINEQFF. For the CDR3, the DNA is TGCAGCGTTGGGGGGACAGGGGGCAAGTCGATCAATGAGCAGTTCTTC.

This clone was counted between two and nine times. The chain recombines TRBV2 with TRBJ1-5, with 9 bases lining up with TRBD1. Germline values: CDR1 SNHLY, CDR2 FYNNEI. V lost 5 bases to trimming and J lost 6 bases; unmatched junction nucleotides: 8. The CDR3 spans 15 residues. This CDR3 reads CASSRAGTGFQPQHF. The CDR3 bases are TGTGCCAGCAGTCGTGCCGGGACAGGGTTTCAGCCCCAGCATTTT.

This chain uses TRBV4-2 with TRBJ2-3; 13 nucleotides line up with TRBD2. CDR3 size: 16 residues. The V and J ends lost 4 bases and 10 bases, in that order; junction bases with no gene match: 11. CDR1 LGHNA and CDR2 YNFKEQ come from the germline V gene. In DNA, the CDR3 is TGTGCCAGCAGCCGCTCACTAGCGGGAGGGCCGAGTGCGCAGTATTTT. Translation: CASSRSLAGGPSAQYF.

The chain couples TRBV29-1 to TRBJ2-3, with D perhaps matching TRBD2 (5 bases). Germline V gene sequence: CDR1 SQVTM, CDR2 ANQGSEA. V was pared by 6 bases and J by 2 bases, with 15 bases between. This CDR3 is built from 14 residues. CDR3 DNA sequence: TGCAGCGTCGGGAAGGGTGCCGTCACAGATACGCAGTATTTT. Its protein is CSVGKGAVTDTQYF.

This clone was seen once. The chain uses TRBV7-3 and TRBJ2-3, with 9 bases matching TRBD2. The CDR3 extends over 18 amino acids. V gave up 5 bases and J gave up 1 base; unmatched junction bases: 13. Per the germline V gene, CDR1 is SGHTA and CDR2 is FQGTGA. CDR3 in DNA: TGTGCCAGCAGCCCGGGGACTAGCCCCCAGGGGGGCACAGATACGCAGTATTTT. Translating it yields CASSPGTSPQGGTDTQYF.

This clone appeared a single time. The rearrangement joins TRBV29-1 to TRBJ2-5; 9 bases fit TRBD2. There are 17 residues in the CDR3. The ends lost 7 bases at V and 2 bases at J; junction bases unmatched: 17. Germline CDR1 SQVTM, CDR2 ANQGSEA. The CDR3 coding sequence is TGCAGCGCCGAAAGGCGACTAGCGGTGCACCGGCAAGAGACCCAGTACTTC. Protein: CSAERRLAVHRQETQYF. Full variable domain (outside the CDR3, taken from reference TRBV29-1 and TRBJ2-5): SAVISQKPSRDICQRGTSLTIQCQVDSQVTMMFWYRQQPGQSLTLIATANQGSEATYESGFVIDKFPISRPNLTFSTLTVSNMSPEDSSIYLCSAERRLAVHRQETQYFGPGTRLLVL.

This chain uses TRBV28 with TRBJ1-6; a possible D gene is TRBD1 (6 bases). CDR3 length: 14 residues. Germline V gene lookup returns CDR1 MDHEN and CDR2 SYDVKM. V was clipped by 8 bases and J by 6 bases, with 14 bases between them. In DNA, the CDR3 is TGTGCCAGCGGCTGGGGGCTCGGTAATTCACCCCTCCACTTT. Protein: CASGWGLGNSPLHF.

This clone showed up just once. The CDR3 protein is CASSDTSGRARTQYF. The CDR3 DNA sequence: TGTGCCAGCAGTGACACTAGCGGGAGGGCCAGAACGCAGTATTTT. This chain uses TRBV6-2 or TRBV6-3 with TRBJ2-3; TRBD2 matches at 13 bases. Germline V gene lookup returns CDR1 MNHEY and CDR2 SVGEGT. Trimming at V came to 5 bases and at J to 9 bases, leaving 8 bases not matched to a gene. The CDR3 covers 15 residues.

This rearrangement joins TRBV28 to TRBJ1-2, with D uncertain. This CDR3 is built from 14 residues. CDR1 MDHEN and CDR2 SYDVKM come from the germline V gene. Trimming stripped 5 bases from V and 4 bases from J, with 14 bases between. CDR3 bases: TGTGCCAGCAGTCGAACGGGCCGCCGCTATGGCTACACCTTC. It codes for CASSRTGRRYGYTF.

CDR3 nucleotide sequence: TGTGCCAGCAGCCCTAGCGGGAGCACAGATACGCAGTATTTT. Protein product: CASSPSGSTDTQYF. This chain connects TRBV28 to TRBJ2-3; 8 bases match TRBD2. V lost 6 bases to trimming and J lost 0 bases; unmatched junction nucleotides: 2. The CDR3 totals 14 residues. The germline V gene has CDR1 MDHEN and CDR2 SYDVKM.

The rearrangement uses TRBV7-8 and TRBJ2-2, with D possibly matching TRBD1 (6 bases). In germline, CDR1 is SGHVS, CDR2 FQNEAQ. V was clipped by 3 bases and J by 2 bases, with 13 bases between them. CDR3 length: 16 amino acids. CDR3 sequence reads: CASSLRTALNTGELFF. The CDR3, as DNA: TGTGCCAGCAGCTTGAGGACAGCTCTCAACACCGGGGAGCTGTTTTTT.

The genes are TRBV28 and TRBJ2-7, with D hard to call. Germline CDR1 reads MDHEN; CDR2 reads SYDVKM. Trimming pared 6 bases from V and 2 bases from J, leaving 14 bases between. This CDR3 contains 14 residues. Written as DNA, the CDR3 is TGTGCCAGCAGCCTGGGTTCGGCCGCCTACGAGCAGTACTTC. This gives the protein CASSLGSAAYEQYF.